These T cell receptor beta chains were read from a single sample in a study of long-term antiretroviral therapy in people with HIV. Repertoires were generated with immunoSEQ multiplex PCR, while TCRdb's copy carries only in-frame clones and drops some. The sample yields about 25,000 clones, around 86% seen once. This specimen consisted of unsorted PBMCs, obtained 1.2 years after starting antiretroviral therapy. The receptor set was obtained from a man between 50 and 59 years old with HIV. The CDR3 runs from the conserved cysteine through the conserved F or W. A D gene is named only where the DNA matches it firmly. Where a row states a size, it is once, few, many or the class of an expanded clone; other rows omit it.

j_call d_call v_call clone_size cdr3_nt cdr3_aa
TRBJ1-4 TRBD1 TRBV28 . TGTGCCAGCAGTTCCCCCGGGACAGGGGGTGAAAAACTGTTTTTT CASSSPGTGGEKLFF
TRBJ2-7 . TRBV28 few TGTGCCAGCAGTGCCGGGACGTTTAGCTCCTACGAGCAGTACTTC CASSAGTFSSYEQYF
TRBJ2-1 TRBD1 TRBV28 . TGTGCCAGCAGTTTCCTCGGACAGGGGACCAAGTTCTTC CASSFLGQGTKFF
TRBJ2-7 . TRBV4-1 . TGCGCCAGCAGCCAAGTGAAGGGACCTTTCTTCTACGAGCAGTACTTC CASSQVKGPFFYEQYF
TRBJ1-2 TRBD1 TRBV6-5 . TGTGCCAGCAGTTACCTGGACAGGGAAGGGAGCTACACCTTC CASSYLDREGSYTF
TRBJ2-5 TRBD2 TRBV29-1 once TGCAGCGTTACCCGGATCGGGACTAGCGGGCTAGGGGAGTACTTC CSVTRIGTSGLGEYF
TRBJ2-7 . TRBV6-6 . TGTGCCAGCACCCAAACAACGGGGGCCTACGAGCAGTACTTC CASTQTTGAYEQYF
TRBJ2-1 TRBD2 TRBV9 . TGTGCCAGCAGCCCAATGGGACTAGCCTACAATGAGCAGTTCTTC CASSPMGLAYNEQFF
TRBJ2-7 . TRBV27 . TGTGCCAGCAGTTTAACGGGGGCCTACGAGCAGTACTTC CASSLTGAYEQYF
TRBJ2-3 . TRBV7-9 . TGTGCCAGCAGCTTAGCCGCGGGGAGTGCAGATACGCAGTATTTT CASSLAAGSADTQYF
TRBJ2-7 . TRBV7-2 . TGTGCCAGCAGCCCCGCCCCGGGACATCTGTACTTC CASSPAPGHLYF
TRBJ1-1 . TRBV7-9 . TGTGCCAGCAGCTTAGCATTGAACACTGAAGCTTTCTTT CASSLALNTEAFF
TRBJ2-1 . TRBV12-1 . TGTGCCAGCAGCTGCCGGGACAGTAACTACAATGAGCAGTTCTTC CASSCRDSNYNEQFF
TRBJ2-2 . TRBV5-1 . TGCGCCAGCAGCTTGGGGAGGGGGCCGAACACCGGGGAGCTGTTTTTT CASSLGRGPNTGELFF
TRBJ2-1 . TRBV10-2 . TGCGCCAGCAGTGAGTCATTAACGATTAATGAGCAGTTCTTC CASSESLTINEQFF
TRBJ1-5 . TRBV5-1 . TGCGCCAGCAGCTTGGATTCGCATCAGCCCCAGCATTTT CASSLDSHQPQHF
TRBJ1-2 . TRBV18 . TGTGCCAGCTCACCGACAGGCCTTCTGGGCTACACCTTC CASSPTGLLGYTF
TRBJ1-3 TRBD1 TRBV7-2 . TGTGCCAGCAGCTTAGTGGGACAGGGGGCGAACACCATATATTTT CASSLVGQGANTIYF
TRBJ2-1 TRBD2 TRBV30 once TGTGCCTGGATCAGAGCCCTAGCGGCAAACAATGAGCAGTTCTTC CAWIRALAANNEQFF
TRBJ2-7 . TRBV27 . TGTGCCAGCAGGACTCCCTACGAGCAGTACTTC CASRTPYEQYF
TRBJ2-5 . TRBV15 . TGTGCCACCAGCAGGCCCTGGGAGACCCAGTACTTC CATSRPWETQYF
TRBJ2-3 . TRBV28 . TGTGCCAGCAGTCCCCCACAGGGTATGTTCACAGATACGCAGTATTTT CASSPPQGMFTDTQYF
TRBJ2-2 . TRBV6-1 . TGTGCCAGCAGTGGAAACGGGGAGCTGTTTTTT CASSGNGELFF
TRBJ2-5 TRBD2 TRBV4-1 . TGCGCCAGCAGCCAAGGAGTGATGGGACTAGCGGGGGAGACCCAGTACTTC CASSQGVMGLAGETQYF
TRBJ2-7 . TRBV4-1 . TGCGCCAGCAGCCAAGAGGGGAACTACGAGCAGTACTTC CASSQEGNYEQYF
TRBJ1-2 TRBD1 TRBV6-5 . TGTGCCAGCAGTTACCGCGCACGGACAGGGGACTATGGCTACACCTTC CASSYRARTGDYGYTF
TRBJ1-2 TRBD1 TRBV2 . TGTGCCAGCAGCGAGACAGGGAAGAATGGCTACACCTTC CASSETGKNGYTF
TRBJ2-3 . TRBV6-5 . TGTGCCAGCAGTTACTCCCCCTATAGGGCAGATACGCAGTATTTT CASSYSPYRADTQYF
TRBJ1-3 . TRBV5-6 . TGTGCCAGCAGCTTGGCCGGGGTGACTGGAAACACCATATATTTT CASSLAGVTGNTIYF
TRBJ2-2 . TRBV30 once TGTGCCTGGACGCTTGGGGGGGAGCTGTTTTTT CAWTLGGELFF
TRBJ1-2 . TRBV18 . TGTGCCAGCTCACCAGATGTAGAAGGAAAAGGCGGCTACACCTTC CASSPDVEGKGGYTF
TRBJ1-1 . TRBV7-9 . TGTGCCAGCAGCTATACAGGGTGGGCGAACACTGAAGCTTTCTTT CASSYTGWANTEAFF
TRBJ2-3 TRBD2 TRBV28 . TGTGCCAGCAGCCGGGGACTAGCGAGGGGCACAGATACGCAGTATTTT CASSRGLARGTDTQYF
TRBJ1-6 . TRBV7-2 few TGTGCCAGCAGCCCCGATCACAATTCTAATTCACCCCTCCACTTT CASSPDHNSNSPLHF
TRBJ2-7 TRBD2 TRBV7-6 . TGTGCCAGCAGCTTAGGGATCGGGGGGTGGGACGAGCAGTACTTC CASSLGIGGWDEQYF
TRBJ2-3 . TRBV27 . TGTGCCAGCAGTTTAGAGGGCGAAAGCACAGATACGCAGTATTTT CASSLEGESTDTQYF
TRBJ1-4 . TRBV25-1 . TGTGCCAGCAGTGAGGGGGGGCGGGTTGAAAAACTGTTTTTT CASSEGGRVEKLFF
TRBJ2-1 TRBD2 TRBV10-3 . TGTGCCATCAGAGGGACTAGCGGGGAGTTCAATGAGCAGTTCTTC CAIRGTSGEFNEQFF
TRBJ2-1 TRBD2 TRBV7-3 once TGTGCCAGCAGCTTAACCGGGACTAGCGGGGCCAGCTCCTACAATGAGCAGTTCTTC CASSLTGTSGASSYNEQFF
TRBJ1-4 . TRBV18 . TGTGCCAGCTCTCCCATCCCGGATACTAATGAAAAACTGTTTTTT CASSPIPDTNEKLFF
TRBJ1-4 . TRBV28 . TGTGCCAGCAAGGGTCAAGGCGCAACTAATGAAAAACTGTTTTTT CASKGQGATNEKLFF
TRBJ1-1 TRBD1 TRBV7-9 . TGTGCCAGCAGCCAACTGGACAGGGGTAAGCAGAACACTGAAGCTTTCTTT CASSQLDRGKQNTEAFF
TRBJ2-2 TRBD1 TRBV19 . TGTGCCAGTAGTATTTGGCTCACAGGGGTAGGCGGGGAGCTGTTTTTT CASSIWLTGVGGELFF
TRBJ1-1 . TRBV6-5 . TGTGCCAGCACCGGGGGCAGGGGTGGTACTGAAGCTTTCTTT CASTGGRGGTEAFF
TRBJ1-1 . TRBV20-1 . TGCAGTGCAGTCCGGGTTGAAGCTTTCTTT CSAVRVEAFF
TRBJ2-7 TRBD2 TRBV19 . TGTGCCAGTAGTATGGGTAGCGGGGGAGACTTTGCCTACGAGCAGTACTTC CASSMGSGGDFAYEQYF
TRBJ2-3 . TRBV19 . TGTGCCAGTAGCTTCCCCCGACAGGGAGGAACAGATACGCAGTATTTT CASSFPRQGGTDTQYF
TRBJ2-5 TRBD1 TRBV7-3 . TGTGCCAGCAGTCCGAGGGACAGGGGAAATGGCGAGACCCAGTACTTC CASSPRDRGNGETQYF
TRBJ2-3 TRBD2 TRBV10-1 few TGCGCCAGCAGTACTAGCGGGCTGGGGGATACGCAGTATTTT CASSTSGLGDTQYF